This TCR beta chain was sequenced for a study of type 1 and type 2 diabetes patients. Genomic DNA was the PCR template. The TCR beta CDR3 region was amplified using 30 forward and 13 reverse primers. Each CDR3 protein gets one entry after TCRdb re-called the multiplex PCR reads with MiXCR. The sample lists 250,000 or so distinct CDR3 sequences, more than 40% occurring once. This CDR3 has 16 amino acids. The V gene lost 3 bases and the J gene lost 0 bases, with 15 bases spanning the gap. Germline V CDR1 and CDR2: DFQATT, SNEGSKA (reference sequence). The sequenced sample was peripheral blood mononuclear cells (PBMCs). The TCR was taken from a man between 18 and 35 years old with type 2 diabetes. V and J are TRBV20-1 and TRBJ2-1, with D possibly TRBD2 on 5 matching bases. CDR3 residues: CSASLWIGSSYNEQFF. CDR3 nucleotide sequence: TGCAGTGCTAGCCTTTGGATTGGGAGCTCCTACAATGAGCAGTTCTTC.